The following is a T cell receptor beta chain sequence with its context. Its matching antigen is unknown. Use of 60 Vbeta and 13 Jbeta primers characterized the PCR. Profiled with immunoSEQ multiplex PCR; TCRdb holds only in-frame clones, not every one. The sample lists roughly 150,000 clones, around four fifths seen once, with about 1.5% in the top ten. This entry belongs to a study of cytomegalovirus exposure and HLA in healthy donors. Study-wide points: In an earlier analysis, in around 590 donors, most V segments appeared productive either ~90% or ~30% of the time. Association with HLA alleles at 0.05 false discovery rate was found for around 17,000 TCR beta sequences in a later analysis.

Germline lookup yields CDR1 MNHNS and CDR2 SASEGT. The V gene lost 11 bases and the J gene lost 0 bases, with 15 bases spanning the gap. The length of the CDR3 is 14 residues. This rearrangement joins TRBV6-1 to TRBJ2-3, with D perhaps TRBD2 (7 bases). The receptor comes from a male donor in good health and CMV-seronegative. What was sequenced was PBMCs. The CDR3 DNA reads TGTGCCGGGGGGGGGCGGATTAGCACAGATACGCAGTATTTT. Its protein product is CAGGGRISTDTQYF.